These 9 T cell receptor beta chains were sequenced from one sample in a study of naive and memory T cell subsets. An equimolar mix of two oligonucleotides served as the beta constant-region primer for TRBC1 and TRBC2. The ligated cDNA underwent four PCR rounds using SP2 and nested alpha and beta constant-region primers. MiXCR was run by TCRdb on the UMI-ligation and nested PCR reads, yielding one entry per CDR3 protein. The profile shows about 150,000 distinct CDR3 sequences, roughly 20% of them singletons. Their antigen targets remain unknown. Overall study results and limits: Especially in CD8 cells, naive repertoires contained a few larger clonotypes, possibly CD45RA-re-expressing memory cells.

Sequences were obtained from naive CD4+ T cells from blood. The receptor source for this set is a human donor in good health.

In this sample, this clonotype turned up a few times. Without the conserved terminal phenylalanine or tryptophan, this CDR3 likely stems from a read error. This rearrangement joins TRBV10-3 to TRBJ2-1; D not certain. The germline CDR1 and CDR2 sequences are ENHRY and SYGVKD. Trimming took off 8 bases at V and 5 bases at J, with 13 bases between the two ends. The length of the CDR3 is 13 residues. Here the CDR3 DNA reads TGTGCCATCTGTCAGAATTATGACAATGAGCAGTTCCTC. Translation: CAICQNYDNEQFL.

There are a few counts of this clonotype. The rearrangement links TRBV30 to TRBJ1-5, with a possible D match to TRBD1 (6 bases). Trimming removed 3 bases at V and 1 base at J, with 10 bases between. CDR3 size: 14 residues. Germline-derived CDR1 and CDR2 are GTSNPN and SVGIG (reference sequence). The CDR3 region has the DNA TGTGCCTGGAGACAGGGTCTCAGCAATCAGCCCCAGCATTTT. This codes for CAWRQGLSNQPQHF.

The V call is TRBV6-6, the J call TRBJ1-3; D gene uncertain. V lost 6 bases, J lost 5 bases, and 5 bases lay in between. CDR1 is MNHNY and CDR2 is SVGAGI in the germline V gene (reference sequence). The CDR3 extends over 11 amino acids. CDR3 sequence: CASSPRNTIYF. CDR3 bases: TGTGCCAGCAGCCCGAGAAACACCATATATTTT.

This clonotype was seen a handful of times. The rearrangement links TRBV27 to TRBJ1-5; 9 bases agree with TRBD1. The CDR3 is made up of 14 amino acids. The V and J ends lost 5 bases and 7 bases, in that order; junction bases with no gene match: 6. Germline values: CDR1 MNHEY, CDR2 SMNVEV (reference sequence). The CDR3 region is CASSPQGARQPQHF. The CDR3 DNA sequence: TGTGCCAGCAGTCCACAGGGGGCAAGGCAGCCCCAGCATTTT.

There are many counts of this clonotype. V gene TRBV20-1 combines with J gene TRBJ2-3, with D possibly being TRBD2 (5 bases). Trimming cost V 4 bases and J 0 bases, with 11 bases left between them. CDR1 and CDR2 (germline): DFQATT, SNEGSKA (reference sequence). CDR3 length equals 14 residues. The CDR3 loop is CSATGLSSTDTQYF. The DNA for the CDR3 is TGCAGTGCTACCGGACTTAGCAGCACAGATACGCAGTATTTT.

V gene TRBV24-1 combines with J gene TRBJ2-5; tentative D call: TRBD2 (6 bases). The V end lost 3 bases, the J end lost 5 bases, and 12 bases lay between the germline ends. The CDR3 consists of 14 residues. Germline V gene sequence: CDR1 KGHDR, CDR2 SFDVKD. CDR3 loop: CATSDRTEGETQYF. The CDR3, as DNA: TGTGCCACCAGTGATCGGACGGAGGGTGAGACCCAGTACTTC.

The V and J genes are TRBV27 and TRBJ2-1, with a weak D call TRBD2 (6 bases). The CDR3 consists of 15 residues. The germline gives CDR1 MNHEY, CDR2 SMNVEV (reference sequence). V gave up 4 bases and J gave up 3 bases, with 13 bases separating them. CDR3 region: CASSWDLWGYNEQFF. The CDR3 nucleotides read TGTGCCAGCAGTTGGGACTTGTGGGGCTACAATGAGCAGTTCTTC.

This clonotype was detected a few times. CDR3 sequence: CASSVRGTNNQPQHF. The DNA of the CDR3 is TGTGCCAGCAGCGTGCGGGGGACGAACAATCAGCCCCAGCATTTT. The rearrangement uses TRBV6-1 and TRBJ1-5, with TRBD1 as a possible D gene (5 bases). Germline lookup yields CDR1 MNHNS and CDR2 SASEGT. V gave up 6 bases and J gave up 3 bases, with 15 bases separating them. The CDR3 has 15 amino acids.

CDR3 residues: CSARVWEPGQQNSPLHF. As DNA, the CDR3 is TGCAGTGCTAGAGTTTGGGAACCGGGACAGCAGAATTCACCCCTCCACTTT. V gene TRBV20-1 combines with J gene TRBJ1-6, with 7 bases matching TRBD1. The CDR3 is 17 residues long. V gave up 1 base and J gave up 7 bases; unmatched junction bases: 13. Germline CDR1 DFQATT, CDR2 SNEGSKA (reference sequence).